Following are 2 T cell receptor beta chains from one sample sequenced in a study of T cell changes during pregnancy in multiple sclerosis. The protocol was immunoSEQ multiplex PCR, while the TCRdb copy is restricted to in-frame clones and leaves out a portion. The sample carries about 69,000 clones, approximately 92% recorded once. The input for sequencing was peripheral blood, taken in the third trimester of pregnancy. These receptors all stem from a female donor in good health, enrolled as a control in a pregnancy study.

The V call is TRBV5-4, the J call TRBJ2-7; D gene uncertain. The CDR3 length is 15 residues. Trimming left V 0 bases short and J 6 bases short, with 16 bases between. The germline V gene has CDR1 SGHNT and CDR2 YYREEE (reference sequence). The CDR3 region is CASSLGRFYEVEQYF. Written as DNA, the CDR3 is TGTGCCAGCAGCTTGGGACGTTTCTATGAGGTCGAGCAGTACTTC.

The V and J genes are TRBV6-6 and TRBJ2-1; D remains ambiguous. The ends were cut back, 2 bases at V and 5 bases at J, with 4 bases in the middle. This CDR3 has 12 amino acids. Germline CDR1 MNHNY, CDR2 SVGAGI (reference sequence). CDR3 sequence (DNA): TGTGCCAGCAGTTACGTCGACAATGAGCAGTTCTTC. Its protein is CASSYVDNEQFF.